This is a list of T cell receptor beta chains from one sample in a study of cytomegalovirus exposure and HLA in healthy donors. Here immunoSEQ multiplex PCR was the method, and the copy in TCRdb shows in-frame clones only, minus some. The sample has under 150,000 clones, 83% seen once. Sample: PBMCs. The receptors were sampled from a girl aged 2-10 years in good health and CMV-seronegative. Each CDR3 is given with its conserved first and last residue. Only some rows state a clone size, as once, few, many or a class for expanded clones.

13	TRBV7-7	-	CASSKDRADEQFF
15	TRBV5-4	-	CASSPGQGFPAEAFF
12	TRBV9	few	CASSPLNTEAFF
13	TRBV28	-	CASGGRAGDTQYF
19	TRBV4-1	-	CASSPIPGQGVSGANVLTF
17	TRBV5-5	few	CASSFSPERGATQPQHF
13	TRBV9	-	CASGGDSSEEQYF
15	TRBV5-8	few	CASSPGQTHTDTQYF
17	TRBV25-1	-	CASSEGGLAGGGETQYF
14	TRBV5-1	-	CASGRTAMNTEAFF
14	TRBV5-1	-	CASSLVTSTGELFF
14	TRBV19	once	CASSKMGQNNEQFF
15	TRBV5-1	-	CASSPDRGTNEKLFF
14	TRBV7-8	-	CASSPSGGPVTQYF
14	TRBV7-3	-	CASSPTGAGGEQYF
15	TRBV6-5	once	CASSYSGIQGYEQYF
15	TRBV29-1	-	CSVEGRDQRFETQYF
16	TRBV5-1	-	CASSLAYTGSGNTIYF
15	TRBV19	once	CASSMYGEGQETQYF
15	TRBV5-1	-	CASSYGGLNGNEQYF
14	TRBV6-5	-	CASSSGTGGYEQYF
13	TRBV5-4	-	CASSQQGGETQYF
12	TRBV11-3	-	CASSSGTGQQYF
15	TRBV6-1	-	CASRTDRVLNTEAFF
15	TRBV28	once	CASIPHEGENTEAFF